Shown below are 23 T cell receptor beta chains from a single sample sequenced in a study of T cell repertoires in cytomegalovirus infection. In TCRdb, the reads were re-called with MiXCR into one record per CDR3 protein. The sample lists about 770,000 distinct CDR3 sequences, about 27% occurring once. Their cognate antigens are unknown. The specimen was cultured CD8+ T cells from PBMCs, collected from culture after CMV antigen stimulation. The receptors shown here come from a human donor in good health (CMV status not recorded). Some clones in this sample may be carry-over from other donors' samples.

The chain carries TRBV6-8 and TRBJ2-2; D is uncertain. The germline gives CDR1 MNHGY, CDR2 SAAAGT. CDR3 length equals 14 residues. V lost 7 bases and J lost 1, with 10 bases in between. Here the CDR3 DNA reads TGTGCCAGCACTCTCCAACTGAACACCGGGGAGCTGTTTTTT. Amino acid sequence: CASTLQLNTGELFF.

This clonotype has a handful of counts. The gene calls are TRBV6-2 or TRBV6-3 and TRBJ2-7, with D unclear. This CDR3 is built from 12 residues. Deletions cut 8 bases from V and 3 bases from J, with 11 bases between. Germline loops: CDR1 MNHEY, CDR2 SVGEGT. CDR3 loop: CASGRAVYEQYV. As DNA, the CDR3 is TGTGCCAGCGGACGGGCCGTCTACGAGCAGTACGTC.

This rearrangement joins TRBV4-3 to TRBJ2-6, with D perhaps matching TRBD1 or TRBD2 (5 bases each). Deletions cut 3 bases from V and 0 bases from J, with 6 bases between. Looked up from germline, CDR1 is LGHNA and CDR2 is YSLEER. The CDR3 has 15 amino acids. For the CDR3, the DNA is TGCGCCAGCAGCCAGGGGACCTCTGGGGCCAACGTCCTGACTTTC. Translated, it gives CASSQGTSGANVLTF.

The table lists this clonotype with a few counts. The CDR3 sequence: CASAMGPPFYNEQFF. CDR3 nucleotide sequence: TGTGCTAGTGCCATGGGGCCACCCTTCTACAATGAGCAGTTCTTC. The chain uses TRBV12-5 and TRBJ2-1, with D tentatively TRBD1 (5 bases). V gave up 7 bases and J gave up 3 bases, with 16 bases separating them. This CDR3 has 15 amino acids. CDR1 LGHNT and CDR2 FRNRAP come from the germline V gene.

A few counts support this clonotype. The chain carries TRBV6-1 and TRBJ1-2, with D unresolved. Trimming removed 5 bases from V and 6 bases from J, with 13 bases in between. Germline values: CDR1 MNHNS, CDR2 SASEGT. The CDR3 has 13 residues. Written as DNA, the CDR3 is TGTGCCAGCAGTCCACGCGTAGAGGATGGCTACACCTTC. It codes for CASSPRVEDGYTF.

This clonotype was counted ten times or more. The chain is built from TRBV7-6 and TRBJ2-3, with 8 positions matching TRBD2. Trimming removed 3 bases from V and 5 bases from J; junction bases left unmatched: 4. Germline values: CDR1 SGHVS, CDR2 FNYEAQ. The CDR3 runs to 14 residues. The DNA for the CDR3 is TGTGCCAGCAGCTTGACGGGGGGGAAAGATACGCAGTATTTT. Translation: CASSLTGGKDTQYF.

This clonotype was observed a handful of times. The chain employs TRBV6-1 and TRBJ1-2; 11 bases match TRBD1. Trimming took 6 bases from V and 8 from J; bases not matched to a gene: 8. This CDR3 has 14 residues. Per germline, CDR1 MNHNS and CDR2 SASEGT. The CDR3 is CASSSGQGAFGYTF. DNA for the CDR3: TGTGCCAGCAGCTCCGGACAGGGGGCATTCGGCTACACCTTC.

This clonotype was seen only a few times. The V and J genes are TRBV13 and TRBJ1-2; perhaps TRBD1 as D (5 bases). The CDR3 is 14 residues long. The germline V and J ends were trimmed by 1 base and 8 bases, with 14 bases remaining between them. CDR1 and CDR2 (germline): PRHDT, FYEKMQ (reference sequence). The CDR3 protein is CASSLAGTAGGYTF. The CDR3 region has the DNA TGTGCCAGCAGCTTAGCCGGGACTGCGGGAGGCTACACCTTC.

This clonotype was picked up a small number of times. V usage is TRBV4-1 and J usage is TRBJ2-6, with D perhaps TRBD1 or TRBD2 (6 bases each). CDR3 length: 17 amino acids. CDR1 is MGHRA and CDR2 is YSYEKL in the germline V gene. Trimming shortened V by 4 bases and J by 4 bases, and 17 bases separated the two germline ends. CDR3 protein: CASSPKGGPAGANVLTF. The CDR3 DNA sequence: TGCGCCAGCAGCCCTAAAGGGGGGCCGGCAGGGGCCAACGTCCTGACTTTC.

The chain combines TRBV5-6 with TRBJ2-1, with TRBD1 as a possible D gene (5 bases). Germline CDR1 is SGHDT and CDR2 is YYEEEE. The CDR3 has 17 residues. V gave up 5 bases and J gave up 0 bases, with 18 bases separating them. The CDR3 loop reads CASRRIDSLSSYNEQFF. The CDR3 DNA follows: TGTGCCAGCAGACGAATCGACAGCCTTAGCTCCTACAATGAGCAGTTCTTC.

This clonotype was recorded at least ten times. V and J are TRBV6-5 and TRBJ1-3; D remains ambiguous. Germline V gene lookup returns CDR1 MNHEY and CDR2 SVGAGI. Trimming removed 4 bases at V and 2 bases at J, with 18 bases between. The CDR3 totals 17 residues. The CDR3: CASSSLKGPSAGNTIYF. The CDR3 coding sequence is TGTGCCAGCAGTTCGCTCAAAGGACCGAGCGCTGGAAACACCATATATTTT.

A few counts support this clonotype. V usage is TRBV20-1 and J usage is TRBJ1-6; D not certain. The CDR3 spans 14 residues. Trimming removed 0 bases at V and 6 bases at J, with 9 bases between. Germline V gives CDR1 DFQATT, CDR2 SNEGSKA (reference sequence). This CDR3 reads CSAREAQINSPLHF. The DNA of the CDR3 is TGCAGTGCTAGAGAGGCACAAATTAATTCACCCCTCCACTTT.

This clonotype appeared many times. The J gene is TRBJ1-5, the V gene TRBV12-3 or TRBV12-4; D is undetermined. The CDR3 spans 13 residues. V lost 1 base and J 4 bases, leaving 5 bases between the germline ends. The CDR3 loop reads CASSLEWNQPQHF. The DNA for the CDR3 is TGTGCCAGCAGTTTAGAGTGGAATCAGCCCCAGCATTTT.

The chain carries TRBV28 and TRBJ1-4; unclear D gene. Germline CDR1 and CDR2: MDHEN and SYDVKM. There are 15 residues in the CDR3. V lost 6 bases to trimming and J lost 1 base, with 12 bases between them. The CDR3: CASRDLRETNEKLFF. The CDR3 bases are TGTGCCAGCAGAGACCTCCGGGAAACTAATGAAAAACTGTTTTTT.

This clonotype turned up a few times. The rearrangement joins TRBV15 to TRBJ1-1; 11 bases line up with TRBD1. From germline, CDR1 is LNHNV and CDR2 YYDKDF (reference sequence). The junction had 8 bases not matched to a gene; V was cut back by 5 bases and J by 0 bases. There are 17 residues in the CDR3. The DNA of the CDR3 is TGTGCCACCAGCCCCGGGACAGGGGGTTTTATGAACACTGAAGCTTTCTTT. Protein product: CATSPGTGGFMNTEAFF.

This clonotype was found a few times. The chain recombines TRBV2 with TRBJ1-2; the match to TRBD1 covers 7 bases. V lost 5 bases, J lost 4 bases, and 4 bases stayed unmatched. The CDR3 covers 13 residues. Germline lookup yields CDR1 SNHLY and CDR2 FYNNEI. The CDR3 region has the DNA TGTGCCAGCAGTACAGGGGATCTCTATGGCTACACCTTC. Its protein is CASSTGDLYGYTF.

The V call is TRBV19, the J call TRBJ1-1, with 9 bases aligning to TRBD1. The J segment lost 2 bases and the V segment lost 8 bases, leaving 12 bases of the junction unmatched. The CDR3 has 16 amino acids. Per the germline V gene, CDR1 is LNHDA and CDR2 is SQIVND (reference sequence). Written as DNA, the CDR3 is TGTGCCAGTTTAGAGCCGGGACAGGGAATAAACACTGAAGCTTTCTTT. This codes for CASLEPGQGINTEAFF.

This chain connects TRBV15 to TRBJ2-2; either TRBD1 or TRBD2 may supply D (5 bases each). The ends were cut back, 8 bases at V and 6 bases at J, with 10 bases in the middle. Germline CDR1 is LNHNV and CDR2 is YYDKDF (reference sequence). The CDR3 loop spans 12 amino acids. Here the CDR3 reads CATHGAAGELFF. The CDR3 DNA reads TGTGCCACCCACGGGGCAGCCGGGGAGCTGTTTTTT.

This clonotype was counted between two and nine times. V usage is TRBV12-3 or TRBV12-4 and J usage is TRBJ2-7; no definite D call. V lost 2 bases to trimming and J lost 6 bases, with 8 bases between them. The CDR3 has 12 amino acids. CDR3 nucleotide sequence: TGTGCCAGCAGTTTAAACCTTTCCGAGCAGTACTTC. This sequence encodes CASSLNLSEQYF.

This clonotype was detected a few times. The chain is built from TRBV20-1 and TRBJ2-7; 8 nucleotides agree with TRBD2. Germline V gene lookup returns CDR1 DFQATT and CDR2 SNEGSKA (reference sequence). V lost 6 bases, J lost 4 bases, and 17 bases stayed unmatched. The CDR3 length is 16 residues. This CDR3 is CSAPQGSVAGQYEQYV. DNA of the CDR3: TGCAGTGCCCCCCAAGGTTCGGTAGCGGGGCAATACGAGCAGTACGTC.

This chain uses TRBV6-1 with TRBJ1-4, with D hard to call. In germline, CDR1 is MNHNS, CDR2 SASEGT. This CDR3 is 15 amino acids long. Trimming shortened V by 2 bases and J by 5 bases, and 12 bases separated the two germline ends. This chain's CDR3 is CASSEPRLSNEKLFF. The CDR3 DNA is TGTGCCAGCAGTGAACCCCGACTGAGCAATGAAAAACTGTTTTTT.

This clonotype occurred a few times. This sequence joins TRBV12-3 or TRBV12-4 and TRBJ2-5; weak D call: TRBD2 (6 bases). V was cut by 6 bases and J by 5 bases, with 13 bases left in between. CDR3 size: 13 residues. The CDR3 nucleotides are TGTGCCAGCAGCCGTACTAGCATGGAGACCCAGTACTTC. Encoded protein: CASSRTSMETQYF.

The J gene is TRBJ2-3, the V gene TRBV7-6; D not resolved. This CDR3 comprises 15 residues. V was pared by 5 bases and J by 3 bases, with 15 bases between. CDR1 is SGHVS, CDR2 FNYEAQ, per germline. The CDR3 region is CASSPDPAGTDTQYF. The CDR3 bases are TGTGCCAGCAGCCCCGATCCCGCAGGAACAGATACGCAGTATTTT.